What follows describes a single T cell receptor (beta chain). Its antigen is not identified. Findings and caveats of the study: Tumor Treg TCRs overlapped most with tumor naive CD4+ cells.

This CDR3 comprises 15 residues. Germline CDR1 is DFQATT and CDR2 is SNEGSKA (reference sequence). V lost 3 bases, J lost 5 bases, and 19 bases lay in between. Semi-nested PCR with Nested Universal Primer A followed constant-region reverse priming of full-length variable regions. TCRdb recomputed calls from the 5' RACE reads with MiXCR, one row per CDR3 protein. The profile shows about 53,000 distinct CDR3 sequences, approximately 25% of them singletons. The V call is TRBV20-1, the J call TRBJ1-1, with a possible D match to TRBD1 (6 bases). The sequence came from a female donor with breast cancer. Sequenced: tumor-infiltrating naive CD4+ T cells sorted from the breast tumor. Subset: naive CD4+ T cells, CD4+CD45RA+CD25-. CDR3 amino acids: CSASPRKGVGTEAFF. The CDR3 nucleotides are TGCAGTGCTAGTCCCCGAAAGGGGGTCGGGACTGAAGCTTTCTTT.